This T cell receptor beta chain was documented in a study of early T cells in non-severe SARS-CoV-2 infection. Turning to the study itself: From unsorted whole blood, bulk RNA was sequenced, and the chains remained unpaired. Overall study findings and caveats: VDJdb-based matching was biased toward anti-spike CD8 responses and missed private and CD4 specificities.

V was shortened by 2 bases and J by 2 bases, with 8 bases between the two germline ends. Germline values: CDR1 SGHTA, CDR2 FQGTGA. The CDR3 totals 14 residues. Unique molecular identifiers were added to individual cDNA molecules. Using its own MiXCR run on the 5' RACE reads, TCRdb lists one record per CDR3 protein. The sample shows 30,000 to 45,000 distinct CDR3 sequences, roughly 5% of them seen only once. This clonotype was recorded at least ten times. Its antigen remains unknown. The clonotype comes from an adult who was a healthcare worker with PCR-confirmed SARS-CoV-2 infection or an uninfected control (not recorded which). Sample: whole blood. The gene calls are TRBV7-3 and TRBJ2-3; either TRBD1 or TRBD2 may fit D (5 bases each). The DNA for the CDR3 is TGTGCCAGCAGCTTAGGGGGAAACACAGATACGCAGTATTTT. Its translation: CASSLGGNTDTQYF.